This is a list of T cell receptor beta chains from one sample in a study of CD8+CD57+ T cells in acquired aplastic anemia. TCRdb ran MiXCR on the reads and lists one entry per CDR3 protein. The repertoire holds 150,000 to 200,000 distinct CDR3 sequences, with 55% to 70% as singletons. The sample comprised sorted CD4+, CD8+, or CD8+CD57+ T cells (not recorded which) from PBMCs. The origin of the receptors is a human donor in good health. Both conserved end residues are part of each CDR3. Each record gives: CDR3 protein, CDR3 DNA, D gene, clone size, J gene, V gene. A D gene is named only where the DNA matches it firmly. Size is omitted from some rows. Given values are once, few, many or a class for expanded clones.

CASSLDASGSTYEQYF TGTGCCAGCAGCTTAGACGCTAGCGGGAGTACCTACGAGCAGTACTTC TRBD2 . TRBJ2-7 TRBV5-6
CSVVLLGQGNYGYTF TGCAGCGTTGTTTTATTGGGACAGGGGAACTATGGCTACACCTTC TRBD1 once TRBJ1-2 TRBV29-1
CATSPGEGAPETQYF TGTGCCACCAGCCCCGGCGAGGGGGCCCCAGAGACCCAGTACTTC TRBD1 . TRBJ2-5 TRBV15
CASSYSDSRAYEQYF TGTGCCAGCAGTTACTCGGACAGTCGAGCCTACGAGCAGTACTTC . few TRBJ2-7 TRBV6-5
CASSGGGEQPQHF TGTGCCAGCAGTGGAGGGGGCGAGCAGCCCCAGCATTTT TRBD1 few TRBJ1-5 TRBV2
CASSERGIAGEQFF TGTGCCAGCAGTGAACGGGGCATAGCGGGAGAGCAGTTCTTC TRBD2 few TRBJ2-1 TRBV2
CASRASGGYTDTQYF TGTGCCAGCAGGGCTAGCGGGGGGTACACAGATACGCAGTATTTT TRBD2 . TRBJ2-3 TRBV7-9
CASGLGSYEQYF TGTGCTAGTGGTTTGGGCTCCTACGAGCAGTACTTC . once TRBJ2-7 TRBV12-5
CASSLGRINSPLHF TGTGCCAGCAGCCTGGGACGGATTAATTCACCCCTCCACTTT . many TRBJ1-6 TRBV7-9
CSVEGDSYYGYTF TGCAGCGTTGAAGGGGACAGTTACTATGGCTACACCTTC TRBD1 . TRBJ1-2 TRBV29-1
CASSQDLQGTEAFF TGTGCCAGCAGCCAAGATCTCCAGGGCACTGAAGCTTTCTTT . . TRBJ1-1 TRBV14
CASSLSVEAWGETQYF TGTGCCAGCAGTTTATCAGTAGAGGCTTGGGGAGAGACCCAGTACTTC . . TRBJ2-5 TRBV27
CASSFPRVGTGLEKLFF TGTGCCAGCAGCTTTCCCAGGGTGGGGACAGGGCTTGAAAAACTGTTTTTT TRBD1 . TRBJ1-4 TRBV7-8
CASRPTREGATDTQYF TGTGCCAGCAGACCGACTAGGGAGGGGGCCACAGATACGCAGTATTTT . . TRBJ2-3 TRBV6-5
CASSISTVDTGELFF TGTGCCAGTAGTATTTCGACAGTTGACACCGGGGAGCTGTTTTTT . once TRBJ2-2 TRBV19
CASSYGQGNYEQYF TGTGCCAGCAGCTACGGACAGGGGAACTACGAGCAGTACTTC TRBD1 many TRBJ2-7 TRBV11-3
CASSRGANYGYTF TGTGCCAGTAGTAGGGGGGCTAACTATGGCTACACCTTC . few TRBJ1-2 TRBV19
CASSTSGGGNEQFF TGTGCCAGCAGTACTAGCGGGGGAGGCAATGAGCAGTTCTTC TRBD2 . TRBJ2-1 TRBV25-1
CASSALAGGPQEQFF TGTGCCAGCAGCGCACTAGCGGGAGGGCCCCAAGAGCAGTTCTTC TRBD2 many TRBJ2-1 TRBV14
CSARDVRNTEAFF TGCAGTGCTAGAGATGTCAGGAACACTGAAGCTTTCTTT . . TRBJ1-1 TRBV20-1
CSAIQGNQPQHF TGCAGTGCAATACAGGGCAATCAGCCCCAGCATTTT . . TRBJ1-5 TRBV20-1
CASSEGKLAGGLDEQYF TGTGCCAGCAGTGAAGGGAAGTTAGCGGGAGGGCTGGACGAGCAGTACTTC TRBD2 once TRBJ2-7 TRBV12-3/TRBV12-4
CASSPDRLGGYTF TGTGCCAGCAGTCCGGACAGGCTCGGTGGCTACACCTTC TRBD1 . TRBJ1-2 TRBV2
CASSHPGSSVNEQFF TGTGCCAGCAGCCACCCGGGAAGCTCGGTGAATGAGCAGTTCTTC . . TRBJ2-1 TRBV7-9
CASSILAGGPGGYEQYF TGTGCCAGTAGTATACTAGCGGGAGGGCCTGGAGGCTACGAGCAGTACTTC TRBD2 many TRBJ2-7 TRBV19
CASSLGRSTDTQYF TGTGCCAGCAGCTTAGGGCGCAGCACAGATACGCAGTATTTT . . TRBJ2-3 TRBV5-1
CASSESPGPGKEKLFF TGTGCCAGCAGTGAATCACCGGGGCCGGGAAAGGAAAAACTGTTTTTT . many TRBJ1-4 TRBV2
CASSGTGTGELFF TGTGCCAGCAGCGGGACCGGCACCGGGGAGCTGTTTTTT . many TRBJ2-2 TRBV2
CASSESVGGELYF TGCGCCAGCAGTGAGTCGGTGGGCGGGGAGCTGTACTTC . . TRBJ2-7 TRBV10-2
CAASSDDTVLGQFF TGTGCCGCCAGCAGTGATGATACGGTACTTGGGCAGTTCTTC . . TRBJ2-1 TRBV15
CASSSPGSTDTQYF TGTGCCAGCAGCTCGCCGGGGTCCACAGATACGCAGTATTTT . . TRBJ2-3 TRBV7-9
CASGLSSGNSWDEQFF TGTGCTAGTGGTTTGAGTAGCGGGAATAGTTGGGATGAGCAGTTCTTC TRBD2 many TRBJ2-1 TRBV12-5
CAISGQDASTDTQYF TGTGCCATCAGTGGACAGGACGCTAGCACAGATACGCAGTATTTT . . TRBJ2-3 TRBV10-3
CASSADSMNTEAFF TGTGCCAGCAGCGCTGACAGCATGAACACTGAAGCTTTCTTT . . TRBJ1-1 TRBV13
CASSIAESITPATQYF TGTGCCAGTAGTATAGCCGAGTCTATCACACCAGCTACGCAGTATTTT . . TRBJ2-3 TRBV19
CASSSDPNTEAFF TGTGCCAGCAGTTCGGATCCGAACACTGAAGCTTTCTTT . . TRBJ1-1 TRBV7-2
CASSLEANNEQFF TGTGCCAGCAGCCTTGAGGCTAACAATGAGCAGTTCTTC . . TRBJ2-1 TRBV7-7
CASSRGGYEQYF TGTGCCAGCAGCCGGGGGGGCTACGAGCAGTACTTC TRBD2 . TRBJ2-7 TRBV13
CSATLAGGSNEQFF TGCAGTGCGACACTAGCGGGGGGGAGTAATGAGCAGTTCTTC TRBD2 few TRBJ2-1 TRBV20-1
CASSLKGQPRETQYF TGTGCCAGCAGCTTAAAGGGCCAGCCAAGGGAGACCCAGTACTTC . few TRBJ2-5 TRBV7-6
CASSQEVRDSYEQYF TGCGCCAGCAGCCAAGAGGTGCGCGACTCCTACGAGCAGTACTTC . many TRBJ2-7 TRBV4-1
CASSLYLTYEQYF TGTGCCAGCAGCTTATACTTGACGTACGAGCAGTACTTC . . TRBJ2-7 TRBV7-2
CASSEALSSYNEQFF TGCGCCAGCAGTGAGGCGCTAAGCTCCTACAATGAGCAGTTCTTC . many TRBJ2-1 TRBV10-2
CSARQGGYEQYF TGCAGTGCCCGACAGGGCGGCTACGAGCAGTACTTC TRBD1 . TRBJ2-7 TRBV20-1
CASTKLAGEQYF TGTGCCAGCACCAAGCTAGCGGGCGAGCAGTACTTC TRBD2 . TRBJ2-7 TRBV2
CACSFGYEQYF TGTGCCTGCAGCTTCGGCTACGAGCAGTACTTC . . TRBJ2-7 TRBV7-9
CATSLAGANQPQHF TGTGCCACCAGTTTGGCAGGGGCAAATCAGCCCCAGCATTTT . few TRBJ1-5 TRBV24-1
CASSLAVVFGSTEAFF TGTGCCAGCAGCTTAGCGGTGGTGTTTGGGAGCACTGAAGCTTTCTTT . . TRBJ1-1 TRBV7-9
CASSEWSTSGSNYEQYF TGCGCCAGCAGTGAGTGGTCAACTAGTGGGAGTAACTACGAGCAGTACTTC . . TRBJ2-7 TRBV10-1